Listed here are 32 T cell receptor beta chains from one sample, sequenced in a study of T cells expressing NK-cell markers. Reanalyzing the 5' RACE reads, TCRdb keeps one entry per CDR3 protein, without DNA. The listing contains some 390,000 distinct CDR3 sequences. The specimen sequenced was blood T cells: a sorted CD56 or NKG2C T cell subset, CD4+ or CD8+ T cells, or bulk PBMC T cells (not recorded which). The receptors were gathered from a woman between 45 and 65 years old in good health.

V gene TRBV5-6 combines with J gene TRBJ2-5; TCRdb designates TRBD1, a call that cannot be tested without DNA. From germline, CDR1 is SGHDT and CDR2 YYEEEE. The CDR3 covers 14 residues. CDR3 amino acids: CASSPGVLEETQYF.

The V and J genes are TRBV18 and TRBJ2-5; the D call from TCRdb, TRBD2, cannot be confirmed without DNA. The CDR3 sequence is 18 residues long. Looked up from germline, CDR1 is KGHSH and CDR2 is LQKENI. CDR3 protein: CASSPFQREVLLRETQYF. Using reference TRBV18 and TRBJ2-5 for the parts outside the CDR3, the full variable domain is NAGVMQNPRHLVRRRGQEARLRCSPMKGHSHVYWYRQLPEEGLKFMVYLQKENIIDESGMPKERFSAEFPKEGPSILRIQQVVRGDSAAYFCASSPFQREVLLRETQYFGPGTRLLVL.

The V gene is TRBV7-9, the J gene TRBJ2-7; TCRdb's D call of TRBD2 is untestable without DNA. The V gene's germline CDR1 is SEHNR and CDR2 FQNEAQ (reference sequence). This CDR3 spans 16 amino acids. CDR3 protein: CASSLEAGGSTYEQYF.

The rearrangement joins TRBV6-5 to TRBJ1-1; TCRdb's assignment of TRBD1 cannot be checked, as there is no DNA. CDR3 length: 15 residues. CDR1 is MNHEY, CDR2 SVGAGI, per germline. CDR3 amino acids: CASSYPRGENTEAFF.

This chain connects TRBV5-1 to TRBJ1-1. CDR1 and CDR2 from the germline V gene are SGHRS and YFSETQ. This CDR3 contains 17 residues. The CDR3 loop is CASSFERVKGPFTEAFF. The entire variable domain, with the rest obtained from reference TRBV5-1 and TRBJ1-1, is as follows: KAGVTQTPRYLIKTRGQQVTLSCSPISGHRSVSWYQQTPGQGLQFLFEYFSETQRNKGNFPGRFSGRQFSNSRSEMNVSTLELGDSALYLCASSFERVKGPFTEAFFGQGTRLTVV.

This chain connects TRBV18 to TRBJ1-1. This CDR3 comprises 15 residues. Germline CDR1 is KGHSH and CDR2 is LQKENI. The CDR3 sequence: CASSRTATGASEAFF.

The chain carries TRBV5-1 and TRBJ1-6. CDR1 SGHRS and CDR2 YFSETQ come from the germline V gene. The CDR3 covers 16 residues. CDR3 protein: CASSLDAAHSNSPLHF.

This chain connects TRBV6-1 to TRBJ2-7; the TRBD1 assignment by TCRdb is unverifiable without DNA. This CDR3 has 13 residues. Germline CDR1 MNHNS, CDR2 SASEGT. The CDR3 here is CATLGQSFYEQYF.

The genes are TRBV19 and TRBJ2-6. Germline values: CDR1 LNHDA, CDR2 SQIVND (reference sequence). There are 14 residues in the CDR3. The CDR3 protein is CASTALAGANVLTF. Full variable domain (missing parts from reference TRBV19 and TRBJ2-6): DGGITQSPKYLFRKEGQNVTLSCEQNLNHDAMYWYRQDPGQGLRLIYYSQIVNDFQKGDIAEGYSVSREKKESFPLTVTSAQKNPTAFYLCASTALAGANVLTFGAGSRLTVL.

The chain couples TRBV6-5 to TRBJ1-3; TCRdb names TRBD1, which stays unverified in the absence of DNA. CDR1 is MNHEY and CDR2 is SVGAGI in the germline V gene. The CDR3 covers 15 residues. CDR3 sequence reads: CASRATGSSGNTIYF.

This chain joins TRBV25-1 and TRBJ2-5; TCRdb's D gene call, TRBD1, goes unchecked for lack of DNA. Germline CDR1 and CDR2: MGHDK and SYGVNS. The CDR3 totals 14 residues. Here the CDR3 reads CASSEQTGKETQYF.

The chain combines TRBV6-6 with TRBJ2-7. The CDR3 totals 12 residues. Per germline, CDR1 MNHNY and CDR2 SVGAGI (reference sequence). This chain's CDR3 is CASSEGPYEQYF.

The CDR3 loop reads CASSELNHRSSEQFF. The V gene is TRBV6-1, the J gene TRBJ2-1; TCRdb picks TRBD1, but there is no DNA to check that call. The CDR3 extends over 15 amino acids. CDR1 and CDR2 from the germline V gene are MNHNS and SASEGT.

This chain uses TRBV29-1 with TRBJ2-7; TCRdb gives TRBD2 as the D gene, but with no DNA this cannot be confirmed. The CDR3 is 14 amino acids. Looked up from germline, CDR1 is SQVTM and CDR2 is ANQGSEA. The CDR3 reads CSVEIGGVAAEQYF.

V is TRBV5-1 and J is TRBJ1-1; TCRdb selects TRBD1, and the lack of DNA leaves this call unchecked. The V gene's germline CDR1 is SGHRS and CDR2 YFSETQ. This CDR3 comprises 16 residues. CDR3 sequence: CASSLGLAGTNTEAFF.

This chain links TRBV18 with TRBJ1-2; the TCRdb D gene call, TRBD1, has no DNA to confirm it. The length of the CDR3 is 15 residues. CDR1 and CDR2 (germline): KGHSH, LQKENI. This CDR3 reads CASSPGTDPNYGYTF.

V gene TRBV12-3 or TRBV12-4 combines with J gene TRBJ2-2; without DNA, the TCRdb call of TRBD2 cannot be checked. This CDR3 has 19 amino acids. The CDR3 protein is CASSFPPRLAVTSLGELFF.

The genes are TRBV6-1 and TRBJ2-4; TCRdb calls TRBD1, which cannot be checked without DNA. The CDR3 has 12 residues. Germline lookup yields CDR1 MNHNS and CDR2 SASEGT. The CDR3: CASSDRVDIQYF.

The CDR3 protein is CASSSGRMVEQYF. V and J are TRBV5-1 and TRBJ2-7; TCRdb's assignment of TRBD1 cannot be checked, as there is no DNA. This CDR3 spans 13 amino acids. CDR1 is SGHRS, CDR2 YFSETQ, per germline. Full variable domain (rest looked up from reference TRBV5-1 and TRBJ2-7): KAGVTQTPRYLIKTRGQQVTLSCSPISGHRSVSWYQQTPGQGLQFLFEYFSETQRNKGNFPGRFSGRQFSNSRSEMNVSTLELGDSALYLCASSSGRMVEQYFGPGTRLTVT.

The chain recombines TRBV10-3 with TRBJ2-6; the TRBD2 assignment by TCRdb is unverifiable without DNA. Germline CDR1 reads ENHRY; CDR2 reads SYGVKD. The CDR3 is made up of 19 amino acids. CDR3 residues: CAISEVRRGEDSGANVLTF.

CDR3 region: CASSYVVLAGEHNEQFF. The chain joins TRBV6-6 to TRBJ2-1; TCRdb proposes TRBD2, but this gene call is untestable without DNA. CDR3 length: 17 residues. Germline CDR1 reads MNHNY; CDR2 reads SVGAGI (reference sequence).

This chain uses TRBV19 with TRBJ2-5; TCRdb gives TRBD2 as the D gene, but with no DNA this cannot be confirmed. Germline CDR1 LNHDA, CDR2 SQIVND (reference sequence). This CDR3 contains 14 residues. The CDR3 region is CASSTTTAEETQYF.

The chain has TRBV24-1 and TRBJ2-1; there is no DNA to check the TCRdb D call of TRBD2. In germline, CDR1 is KGHDR, CDR2 SFDVKD. The CDR3 has 14 residues. The CDR3 is CATSDRAGYNEQFF.

The chain joins TRBV7-9 to TRBJ1-2. CDR1 and CDR2 (germline): SEHNR, FQNEAQ (reference sequence). The CDR3 contains 13 residues. The CDR3: CASSLGDGVGYTF.

This rearrangement joins TRBV5-1 to TRBJ2-3; TCRdb selects TRBD2, and the lack of DNA leaves this call unchecked. The CDR3 loop spans 15 amino acids. Germline V lookup: CDR1 SGHRS, CDR2 YFSETQ. The CDR3 region is CASSSASGVVDTQYF.

The V call is TRBV15, the J call TRBJ1-5; TCRdb proposes TRBD1, but this gene call is untestable without DNA. This CDR3 contains 15 residues. Per germline, CDR1 LNHNV and CDR2 YYDKDF (reference sequence). CDR3 in amino acids: CATSSQDRANQPQHF. Filled out from reference TRBV15 and TRBJ1-5, the complete variable domain reads DAMVIQNPRYQVTQFGKPVTLSCSQTLNHNVMYWYQQKSSQAPKLLFHYYDKDFNNEADTPDNFQSRRPNTSFCFLDIRSPGLGDTAMYLCATSSQDRANQPQHFGDGTRLSIL.

The chain recombines TRBV29-1 with TRBJ1-3; the D gene TCRdb calls, TRBD1, cannot be checked with no DNA. The CDR3 has 11 residues. From germline, CDR1 is SQVTM and CDR2 ANQGSEA. The chain's CDR3 is CSVESGYTIYF.

The genes are TRBV29-1 and TRBJ1-2. CDR3 size: 14 residues. The germline CDR1 and CDR2 sequences are SQVTM and ANQGSEA. CDR3 protein: CSVEDRVTADGYTF.

This chain joins TRBV5-1 and TRBJ1-1; TCRdb's D call of TRBD1 is untestable without DNA. This CDR3 has 18 amino acids. CDR1 and CDR2 from the germline V gene are SGHRS and YFSETQ. Here the CDR3 reads CASSLVPSDSRMNTEAFF.

The chain couples TRBV5-1 to TRBJ2-3; there is no DNA to check the TCRdb D call of TRBD2. CDR3 size: 17 residues. Germline CDR1 is SGHRS and CDR2 is YFSETQ. The CDR3 reads CASRPVGTSGVTDTQYF.

V gene TRBV20-1 combines with J gene TRBJ1-1; TCRdb calls TRBD1, which cannot be checked without DNA. Germline values: CDR1 DFQATT, CDR2 SNEGSKA (reference sequence). The CDR3 covers 15 residues. The chain's CDR3 is CSAPREIGTNTEAFF.

The CDR3 sequence is CASSVVSGNTIYF. The gene calls are TRBV27 and TRBJ1-3. The CDR3 runs 13 residues. Germline V gene data show CDR1 as MNHEY and CDR2 as SMNVEV (reference sequence).